The sequence of this T cell receptor (beta chain) was determined in a study of graft-versus-host responses after intestinal transplantation. About the study: Anti-thymocyte globulin was used for induction in all recipients, who then took tacrolimus and steroids for roughly three years.

This clone has just a few counts. The plating included around 200,000 irradiated, violet-dye-labeled stimulator cells together with around 200,000 CFSE-labeled responder cells. The authors sorted proliferating CFSE-low CD3+CD4+ and CD3+CD8+ responders after the reaction. Profiling relied on immunoSEQ multiplex PCR, and the TCRdb table lists in-frame clones only, not all of them. The table lists approximately 7,000 clones, approximately 25% of them singletons. Trimming pared 1 base from V and 0 bases from J, leaving 7 bases between. Germline assignment: CDR1 SGHTA and CDR2 FQGNSA. There are 14 residues in the CDR3.

The gene calls are TRBV7-2 and TRBJ2-7; TRBD1 might be the D (6 bases). The material sequenced was alloreactive CD8+ T cells from a mixed lymphocyte reaction culture, taken before transplantation. Indicated subset: CFSE-low proliferating T cells sorted from roughly six-day pre-transplant mixed lymphocyte reaction (GvH or HvG direction). The receptor was isolated from a human patient who was an organ donor for intestinal transplantation. The CDR3 region has the DNA TGTGCCAGCAGCTTAGGGGGGCGCTCCTACGAGCAGTACTTC. This encodes CASSLGGRSYEQYF.